Listed here is a single TCR beta chain. As yet, its antigen is unknown. The data were obtained in a study of T cell responses to AZD1222 COVID-19 vaccine. Study conclusions and caveats: Baseline antibody screening turned up just a handful of seropositive AZD1222 recipients. Females made up more of the donors, who were largely white British, and clonal diversity may have come out too low. Unmutated regions of variants are reportedly targeted by nearly half of spike-specific TCRs. Across spike, vaccine-associated CD4 TCRs were found, dominant at 160-218 and 743-854.

Libraries were prepared by immunoSEQ multiplex PCR; TCRdb keeps only in-frame clonotypes and omits some of them. The profile covers 210,000 or so clones, with about 92% appearing a single time and over 0.95% taken by the ten largest. This receptor was obtained from an adult in good health. Sequencing used peripheral blood, obtained on day 0 of MenACWY control vaccination.

The CDR3 is CAWSVAGGPYNEQFF. The CDR3 DNA is TGTGCCTGGAGTGTAGCGGGGGGGCCTTACAATGAGCAGTTCTTC. The gene calls are TRBV30 and TRBJ2-1, with TRBD2 matching over 10 bases. Germline V gene lookup returns CDR1 GTSNPN and CDR2 SVGIG (reference sequence). The length of the CDR3 is 15 residues. With V trimmed by 0 bases and J by 4 bases, 3 bases remained unmatched.